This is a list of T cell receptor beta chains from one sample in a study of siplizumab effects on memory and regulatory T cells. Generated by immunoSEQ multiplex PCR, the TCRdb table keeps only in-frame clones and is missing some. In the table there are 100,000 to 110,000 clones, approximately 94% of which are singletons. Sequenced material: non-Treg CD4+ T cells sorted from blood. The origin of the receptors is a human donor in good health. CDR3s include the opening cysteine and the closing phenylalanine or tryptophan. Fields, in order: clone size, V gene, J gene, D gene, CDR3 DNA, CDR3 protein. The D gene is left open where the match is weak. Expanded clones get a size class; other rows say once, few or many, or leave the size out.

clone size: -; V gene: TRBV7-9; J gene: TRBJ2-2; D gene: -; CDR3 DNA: TGTGCCAGCAGCCTGCTGGGGACCGGGGAGCTGTTTTTT; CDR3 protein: CASSLLGTGELFF
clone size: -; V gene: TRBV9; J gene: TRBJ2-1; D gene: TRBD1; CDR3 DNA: TGTGCCAGCAGCGTCCGGACAGGGAACAATGAGCAGTTCTTC; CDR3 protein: CASSVRTGNNEQFF
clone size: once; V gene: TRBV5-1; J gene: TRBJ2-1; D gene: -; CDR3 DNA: TGCGCCAGCAGCTGGGGACCGCGCGGCGATGAGCAGTTCTTC; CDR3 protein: CASSWGPRGDEQFF
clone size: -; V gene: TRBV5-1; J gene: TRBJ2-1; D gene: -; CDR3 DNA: TGCGCCAGCACCCACGGTTTGTTGGGGTCCAACAATGAGCAGTTCTTC; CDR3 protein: CASTHGLLGSNNEQFF
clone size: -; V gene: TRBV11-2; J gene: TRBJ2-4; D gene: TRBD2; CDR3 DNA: TGTGCCAGCAGCCCCATGGCGAGCGGGAGGGTAATAAACATTCAGTACTTC; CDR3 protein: CASSPMASGRVINIQYF
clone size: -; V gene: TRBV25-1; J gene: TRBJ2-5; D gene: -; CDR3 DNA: TGTGCCAGCAGTGCCACTCAAGAGACCCAGTACTTC; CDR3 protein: CASSATQETQYF
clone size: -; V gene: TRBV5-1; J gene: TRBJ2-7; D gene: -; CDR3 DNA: TGCGCCAGCAGCCCTCGGACGGTCGGAACAAACTACGAGCAGTACTTC; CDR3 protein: CASSPRTVGTNYEQYF
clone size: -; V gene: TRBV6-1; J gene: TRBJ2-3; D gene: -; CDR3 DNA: TGTGCCAGCCAGTCAGGGGGGGCCTCAACAGATACGCAGTATTTT; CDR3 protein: CASQSGGASTDTQYF
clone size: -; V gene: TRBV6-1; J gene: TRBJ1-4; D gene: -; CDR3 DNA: TGTGCCAGCAGTGAAGGTGCGGGCGTGGGGGGAAAACTGTTTTTT; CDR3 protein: CASSEGAGVGGKLFF
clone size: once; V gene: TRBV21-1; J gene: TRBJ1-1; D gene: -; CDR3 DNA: TGTGCCAGCAGCGGACAGGGGGCTCCTGAAGCTTTCTTT; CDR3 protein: CASSGQGAPEAFF
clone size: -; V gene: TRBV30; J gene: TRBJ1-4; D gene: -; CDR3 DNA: TGTGCCTGGAGCATAAGAGAAAAACTGTTTTTT; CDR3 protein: CAWSIREKLFF
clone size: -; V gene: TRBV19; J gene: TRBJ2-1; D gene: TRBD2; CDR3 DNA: TGTGCCAGTAGTATTGATAGCGGGGCCGGCAATGAGCAGTTCTTC; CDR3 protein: CASSIDSGAGNEQFF
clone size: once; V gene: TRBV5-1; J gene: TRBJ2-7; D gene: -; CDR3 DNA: TGCGCCAGCAGCTTGGAAGAGTCGACCTTACGCGACGAGCAGTACTTC; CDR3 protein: CASSLEESTLRDEQYF
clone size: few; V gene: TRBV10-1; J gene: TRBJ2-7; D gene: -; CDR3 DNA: TGCGCCAGCGGGACTTACTACGAGCAGTACTTC; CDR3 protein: CASGTYYEQYF
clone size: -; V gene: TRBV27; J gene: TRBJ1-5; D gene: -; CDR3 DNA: TGTGCCAGCAGTTTTGGAGCAGGGAGCAATCAGCCCCAGCATTTT; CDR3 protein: CASSFGAGSNQPQHF
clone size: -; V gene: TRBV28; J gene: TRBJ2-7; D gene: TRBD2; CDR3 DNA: TGTGCCAGCAGTCTAGCGGGAGGAAGGTCCTACGAGCAGTACTTC; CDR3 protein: CASSLAGGRSYEQYF
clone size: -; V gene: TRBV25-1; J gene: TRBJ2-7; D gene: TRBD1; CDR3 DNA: TGTGCCAGCAGTGGACGGACAGGACCACCCTACGAGCAGTACTTC; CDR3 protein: CASSGRTGPPYEQYF
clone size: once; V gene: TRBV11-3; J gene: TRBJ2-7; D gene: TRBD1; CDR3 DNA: TGTGCCAGCAGCTTAGACAGGGGGTCCTACGAGCAGTACTTC; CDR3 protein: CASSLDRGSYEQYF
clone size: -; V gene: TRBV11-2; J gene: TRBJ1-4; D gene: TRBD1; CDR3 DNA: TGTGCCAGCAGCTCGATTAGGGGGCTGTCTAATGAAAAACTGTTTTTT; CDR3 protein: CASSSIRGLSNEKLFF